This passage covers 16 T cell receptor beta chains from one sample sequenced in a study of CD8 T cells in Susac syndrome. With random hexamers, about 0.45 to 1 ug RNA was reverse transcribed. Via MiXCR, TCRdb re-called the immunoSEQ multiplex PCR reads, giving one row per CDR3 protein. The sample yields some 110,000 distinct CDR3 sequences, about 92% seen once. Sequenced sample: CD8+ T cells from PBMCs. All receptors come from a human donor with multiple sclerosis.

V is TRBV12-3 or TRBV12-4 and J is TRBJ1-5; TRBD1 agrees at 9 bases. The trim removed 6 bases at V and 3 bases at J, leaving 6 bases unmatched. The CDR3 consists of 15 residues. The CDR3 DNA is TGTGCCAGCAGGTTACAGGGGGCTAACAATCAGCCCCAGCATTTT. Its protein product is CASRLQGANNQPQHF.

The CDR3 spells CSALGRTSRPYEQYV. CDR3 sequence (DNA): TGCAGTGCCCTCGGGCGGACATCGAGACCCTACGAGCAGTACGTC. V and J are TRBV20-1 and TRBJ2-7; D perhaps matches TRBD1 (5 bases). The CDR3 spans 15 residues. Germline V CDR1 and CDR2: DFQATT, SNEGSKA (reference sequence). Trimming left V 6 bases short and J 2 bases short, with 20 bases between.

V usage is TRBV14 and J usage is TRBJ1-2; no definite D call. Germline loops: CDR1 SGHDN, CDR2 FVKESK. V lost 0 bases to trimming and J lost 2 bases, with 7 bases between them. This CDR3 has 14 residues. The CDR3 DNA is TGTGCCAGCAGCCAAGAGGGCAGAAACTATGGCTACACCTTC. Translation: CASSQEGRNYGYTF.

V and J are TRBV4-2 and TRBJ2-2, with 9 nucleotides matching TRBD1. V lost 0 bases to trimming and J lost 5 bases; unmatched junction nucleotides: 7. This CDR3 has 17 amino acids. The germline CDR1 and CDR2 sequences are LGHNA and YNFKEQ. The CDR3 DNA is TGTGCCAGCAGCCAAGATCGTGGGACAGGGCGAACCGGGGAGCTGTTTTTT. Translating it yields CASSQDRGTGRTGELFF.

CDR3 sequence: CASSSSGTGPLFF. The CDR3 bases are TGTGCCAGCAGCTCATCCGGGACAGGGCCGTTGTTTTTT. The chain employs TRBV7-9 and TRBJ1-4; 9 nucleotides agree with TRBD1. This CDR3 contains 13 residues. Germline-derived CDR1 and CDR2 are SEHNR and FQNEAQ (reference sequence). Losses at the gene ends were 4 bases for V and 15 bases for J; bases not matched to a gene: 9.

The CDR3 coding sequence is TGTGCCAGCAGTCCAAAAACAGGGGATGAGCAGTTCTTC. This translates into CASSPKTGDEQFF. The chain couples TRBV4-2 to TRBJ2-1, with 7 positions matching TRBD1. This CDR3 contains 13 residues. From germline, CDR1 is LGHNA and CDR2 YNFKEQ. V trimming: 6 bases; J trimming: 8 bases; junction bases outside the gene matches: 7.

The genes are TRBV25-1 and TRBJ1-2; a weak D match, TRBD1 (5 bases). CDR3 size: 10 residues. Germline CDR1 reads MGHDK; CDR2 reads SYGVNS. V was shortened by 8 bases and J by 8 bases, with 9 bases between the two germline ends. The CDR3, as DNA: TGTGCCAGCCAGGGATGGGGCTACACCTTC. Encoded protein: CASQGWGYTF.

The V gene is TRBV20-1, the J gene TRBJ1-5; 10 bases match TRBD1. CDR1 is DFQATT, CDR2 SNEGSKA, per germline (reference sequence). V lost 6 bases to trimming and J lost 0 bases; unmatched junction nucleotides: 8. This CDR3 has 16 residues. Here the CDR3 DNA reads TGCAGTGCAAAAGACAGGGGGCTATATAGCAATCAGCCCCAGCATTTT. Amino acid sequence: CSAKDRGLYSNQPQHF.

V usage is TRBV10-3 and J usage is TRBJ1-4; D unresolved. This CDR3 contains 15 residues. Germline V gene lookup returns CDR1 ENHRY and CDR2 SYGVKD. Trimming stripped 10 bases from V and 0 bases from J, with 15 bases between. CDR3 DNA sequence: TGTGCCACCACCCGGACGGTTGCAACTAATGAAAAACTGTTTTTT. It translates to CATTRTVATNEKLFF.

The chain couples TRBV20-1 to TRBJ2-3; D gene uncertain. Trimming took off 0 bases at V and 4 bases at J, with 11 bases between the two ends. The CDR3 length is 14 residues. Germline V CDR1 and CDR2: DFQATT, SNEGSKA (reference sequence). CDR3: CSARDLYYSDTQYF. The CDR3, as DNA: TGCAGTGCTAGAGATCTGTACTATTCAGATACGCAGTATTTT.

CDR3 sequence (DNA): TGTGCCAGCAGTCAAAGGACCGCGGTTAGCCTAGCGTACAATGAGCAGTTCTTC. Its translation is CASSQRTAVSLAYNEQFF. This chain links TRBV27 with TRBJ2-1, with D possibly matching TRBD2 (6 bases). The V gene lost 5 bases and the J gene lost 4 bases, with 24 bases spanning the gap. In germline, CDR1 is MNHEY, CDR2 SMNVEV (reference sequence). This CDR3 is built from 18 residues.

Comment on this clonotype: A read error may account for a junction end that differs from germline. The rearrangement uses TRBV9 and TRBJ2-1; tentatively, D is TRBD2 (6 bases). The CDR3 loop spans 17 amino acids. Germline V lookup: CDR1 SGDLS, CDR2 YYNGEE. The CDR3 protein is CATSVVGGLSSYNEQFF. CDR3 DNA sequence: TGTGCCACCAGCGTAGTTGGGGGGTTGAGCTCCTACAATGAGCAGTTCTTC.

The chain's CDR3 is CATRTGIKDEQFF. CDR3 nucleotide sequence: TGTGCCACTAGGACAGGGATTAAGGATGAGCAGTTCTTC. The chain employs TRBV15 and TRBJ2-1; 8 bases fit TRBD1. The CDR3 has 13 residues. CDR1 and CDR2 (germline): LNHNV, YYDKDF (reference sequence). V shed 9 bases and J 8 bases; nucleotides not matched to a gene: 9.

The chain joins TRBV9 to TRBJ2-3; D gene uncertain. From germline, CDR1 is SGDLS and CDR2 YYNGEE. This CDR3 has 13 amino acids. V lost 2 bases and J 7 bases, leaving 11 bases between the germline ends. The CDR3 DNA is TGTGCCAGCAGCGTCAGGTTCGGTAATACGCAGTATTTT. Its translation is CASSVRFGNTQYF.

The chain combines TRBV5-6 with TRBJ1-5; TRBD1 matches 7 bases. V dropped 2 bases and J dropped 4; count of bases not matched to a gene: 6. The CDR3 has 15 residues. Germline CDR1 SGHDT, CDR2 YYEEEE. CDR3 in amino acids: CASSLGQVKNQPQHF. The CDR3 bases are TGTGCCAGCAGCTTAGGACAGGTGAAAAATCAGCCCCAGCATTTT. The variable domain in full, with the rest retrieved from reference TRBV5-6 and TRBJ1-5, is DAGVTQSPTHLIKTRGQQVTLRCSPKSGHDTVSWYQQALGQGPQFIFQYYEEEERQRGNFPDRFSGHQFPNYSSELNVNALLLGDSALYLCASSLGQVKNQPQHFGDGTRLSIL.

The chain recombines TRBV29-1 with TRBJ2-2; TRBD2 might be the D (5 bases). The CDR3 runs 14 residues. The V and J ends lost 2 bases and 6 bases respectively, with 13 bases between them. CDR1 is SQVTM and CDR2 is ANQGSEA in the germline V gene. The CDR3 spells CSVERRGQPGELFF. The DNA of the CDR3 is TGCAGCGTTGAAAGACGCGGGCAGCCCGGGGAGCTGTTTTTT.